This TCR beta chain was obtained from a study of blood T cell repertoires in COVID-19. As for the study in general: The cDNA or gDNA used as material had been derived from T cells, B-cell-depleted T cells, or PBMCs.

The method was immunoSEQ multiplex PCR; TCRdb's version includes in-frame clones alone and lacks a portion of them. The sample shows fewer than 250,000 clones, approximately 73% of them seen only once. Germline assignment: CDR1 SGHRS and CDR2 YFSETQ. The CDR3 sequence is 14 residues long. V lost 9 bases and J 5 bases, leaving 18 bases between the germline ends. A few counts support this clone. The rearrangement uses TRBV5-1 and TRBJ2-1, with a weak D call TRBD2 (5 bases). The receptor was isolated from a woman between 45 and 60 years old with acute COVID-19. The sample taken for sequencing was PBMCs or T cells enriched from blood (not recorded which). In DNA form, the CDR3 reads TGCGCCACCATGGACTCTCTGGGTAACAATGAGCAGTTCTTC. Protein sequence: CATMDSLGNNEQFF.